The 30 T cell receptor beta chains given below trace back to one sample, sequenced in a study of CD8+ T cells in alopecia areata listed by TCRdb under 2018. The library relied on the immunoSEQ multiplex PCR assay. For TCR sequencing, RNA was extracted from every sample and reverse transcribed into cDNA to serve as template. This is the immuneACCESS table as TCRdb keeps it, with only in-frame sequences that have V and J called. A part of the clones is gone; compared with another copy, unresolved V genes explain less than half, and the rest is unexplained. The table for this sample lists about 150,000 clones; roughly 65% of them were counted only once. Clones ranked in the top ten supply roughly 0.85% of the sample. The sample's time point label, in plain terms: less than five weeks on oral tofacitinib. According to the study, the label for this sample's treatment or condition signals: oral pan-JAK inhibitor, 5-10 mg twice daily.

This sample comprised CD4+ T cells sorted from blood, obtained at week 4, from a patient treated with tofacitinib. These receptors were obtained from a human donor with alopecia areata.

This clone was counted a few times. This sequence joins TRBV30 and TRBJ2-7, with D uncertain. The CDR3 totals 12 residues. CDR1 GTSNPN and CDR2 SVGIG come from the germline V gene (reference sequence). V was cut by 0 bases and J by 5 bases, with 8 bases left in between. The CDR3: CAWSVKWDEQYF. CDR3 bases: TGTGCCTGGAGTGTAAAGTGGGACGAGCAGTACTTC.

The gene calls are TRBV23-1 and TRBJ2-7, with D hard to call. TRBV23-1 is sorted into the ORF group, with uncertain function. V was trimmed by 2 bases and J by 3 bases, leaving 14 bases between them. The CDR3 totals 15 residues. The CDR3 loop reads CASSQEGPPFYEQYF. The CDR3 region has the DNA TGCGCCAGCAGTCAAGAAGGGCCACCCTTCTACGAGCAGTACTTC.

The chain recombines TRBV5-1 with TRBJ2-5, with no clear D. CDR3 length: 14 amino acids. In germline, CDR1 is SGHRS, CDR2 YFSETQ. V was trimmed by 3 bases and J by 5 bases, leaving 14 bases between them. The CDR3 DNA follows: TGCGCCAGCAGCTCGGGCCGAGGTGGGGAGACCCAGTACTTC. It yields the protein CASSSGRGGETQYF.

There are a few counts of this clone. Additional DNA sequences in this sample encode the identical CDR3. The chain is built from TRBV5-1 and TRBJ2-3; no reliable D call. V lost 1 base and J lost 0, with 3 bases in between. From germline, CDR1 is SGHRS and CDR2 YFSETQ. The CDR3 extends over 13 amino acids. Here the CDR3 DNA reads TGCGCCAGCAGCTTGTCTAGCACAGATACGCAGTATTTT. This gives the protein CASSLSSTDTQYF. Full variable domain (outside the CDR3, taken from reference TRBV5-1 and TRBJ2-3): KAGVTQTPRYLIKTRGQQVTLSCSPISGHRSVSWYQQTPGQGLQFLFEYFSETQRNKGNFPGRFSGRQFSNSRSEMNVSTLELGDSALYLCASSLSSTDTQYFGPGTRLTVL.

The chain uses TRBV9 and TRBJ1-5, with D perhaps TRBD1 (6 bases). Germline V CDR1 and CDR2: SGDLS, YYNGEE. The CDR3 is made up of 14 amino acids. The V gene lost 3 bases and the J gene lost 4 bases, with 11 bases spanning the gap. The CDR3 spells CASSATGFNQPQHF. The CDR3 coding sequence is TGTGCCAGCAGCGCGACAGGTTTTAATCAGCCCCAGCATTTT.

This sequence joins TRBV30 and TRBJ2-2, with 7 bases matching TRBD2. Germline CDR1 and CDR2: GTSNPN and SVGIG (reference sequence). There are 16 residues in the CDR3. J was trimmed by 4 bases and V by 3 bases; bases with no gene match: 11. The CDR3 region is CAWSHGGSRGTGELFF. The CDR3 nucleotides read TGTGCCTGGAGCCACGGGGGGTCTAGAGGCACCGGGGAGCTGTTTTTT.

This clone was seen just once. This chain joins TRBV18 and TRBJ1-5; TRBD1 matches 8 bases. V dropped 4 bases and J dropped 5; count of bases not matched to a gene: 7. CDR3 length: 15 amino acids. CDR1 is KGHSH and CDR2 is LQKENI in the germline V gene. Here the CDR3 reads CASSHRTGRDQPQHF. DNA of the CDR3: TGTGCCAGCTCACACAGGACAGGGCGGGATCAGCCCCAGCATTTT.

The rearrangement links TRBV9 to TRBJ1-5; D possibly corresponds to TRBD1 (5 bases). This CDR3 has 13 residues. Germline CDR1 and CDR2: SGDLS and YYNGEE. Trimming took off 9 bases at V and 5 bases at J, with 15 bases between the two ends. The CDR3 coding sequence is TGTGCCAAGGGAGGGCCAGGGCATCAGCCCCAGCATTTT. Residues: CAKGGPGHQPQHF.

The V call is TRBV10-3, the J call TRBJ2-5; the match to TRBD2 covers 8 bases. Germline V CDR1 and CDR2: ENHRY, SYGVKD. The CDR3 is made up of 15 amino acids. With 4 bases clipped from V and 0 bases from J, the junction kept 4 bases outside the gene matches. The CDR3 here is CAISGLAGDQETQYF. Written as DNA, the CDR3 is TGTGCCATCAGTGGGCTAGCGGGTGACCAAGAGACCCAGTACTTC.

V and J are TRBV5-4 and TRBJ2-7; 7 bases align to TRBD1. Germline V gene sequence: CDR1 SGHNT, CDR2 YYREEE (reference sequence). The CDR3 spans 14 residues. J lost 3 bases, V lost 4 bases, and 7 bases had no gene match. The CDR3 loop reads CASSPTGLDYEQYF. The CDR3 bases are TGTGCCAGCAGCCCGACAGGGCTTGACTACGAGCAGTACTTC.

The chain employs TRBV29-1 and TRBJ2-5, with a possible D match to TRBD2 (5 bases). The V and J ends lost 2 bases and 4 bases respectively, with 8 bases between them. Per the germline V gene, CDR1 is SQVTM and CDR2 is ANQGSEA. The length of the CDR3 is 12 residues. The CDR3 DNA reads TGCAGCGTTGAACGAGGGCCAGAGACCCAGTACTTC. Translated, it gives CSVERGPETQYF.

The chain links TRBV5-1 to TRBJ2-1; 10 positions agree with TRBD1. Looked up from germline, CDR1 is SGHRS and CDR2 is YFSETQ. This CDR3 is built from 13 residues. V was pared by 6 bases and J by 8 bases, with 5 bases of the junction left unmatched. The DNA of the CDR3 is TGCGCCAGCAACCGGGACAGGGGCGATGAGCAGTTCTTC. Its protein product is CASNRDRGDEQFF.

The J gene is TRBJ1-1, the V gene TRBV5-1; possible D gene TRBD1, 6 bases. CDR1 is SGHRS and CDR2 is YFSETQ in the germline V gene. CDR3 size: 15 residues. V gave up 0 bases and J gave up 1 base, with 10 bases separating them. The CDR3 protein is CASSLAPGQNTEAFF. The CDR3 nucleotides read TGCGCCAGCAGCTTGGCGCCGGGACAGAACACTGAAGCTTTCTTT.

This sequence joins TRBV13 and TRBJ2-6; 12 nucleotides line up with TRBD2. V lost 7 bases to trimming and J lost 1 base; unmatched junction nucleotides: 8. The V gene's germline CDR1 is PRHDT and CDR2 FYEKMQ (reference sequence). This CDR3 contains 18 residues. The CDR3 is CASTNWGLAGSGANVLTF. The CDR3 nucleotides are TGTGCCAGCACTAATTGGGGACTAGCGGGTTCTGGGGCCAACGTCCTGACTTTC. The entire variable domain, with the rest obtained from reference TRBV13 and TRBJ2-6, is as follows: AAGVIQSPRHLIKEKRETATLKCYPIPRHDTVYWYQQGPGQDPQFLISFYEKMQSDKGSIPDRFSAQQFSDYHSELNMSSLELGDSALYFCASTNWGLAGSGANVLTFGAGSRLTVL.

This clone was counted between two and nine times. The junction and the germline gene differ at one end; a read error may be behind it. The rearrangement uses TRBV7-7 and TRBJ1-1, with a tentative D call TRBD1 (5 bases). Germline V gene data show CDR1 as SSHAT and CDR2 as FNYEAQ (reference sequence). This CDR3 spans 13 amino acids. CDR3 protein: CASSSGTTGEAFF. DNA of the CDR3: TGTGCTAGCAGCTCCGGGACTACGGGAGAAGCTTTCTTT.

CDR3 protein: CASSTRSDTQYF. The CDR3 DNA reads TGTGCCAGCAGCACCAGATCAGATACGCAGTATTTT. The chain recombines TRBV7-2 with TRBJ2-3; D remains unclear. Per germline, CDR1 SGHTA and CDR2 FQGNSA. This CDR3 is 12 amino acids long. The V gene lost 5 bases and the J gene lost 4 bases, with 7 bases spanning the gap.

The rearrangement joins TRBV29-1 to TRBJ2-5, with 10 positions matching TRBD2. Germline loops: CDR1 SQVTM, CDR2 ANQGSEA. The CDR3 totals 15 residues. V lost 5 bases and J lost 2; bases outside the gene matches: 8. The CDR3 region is CSVSPGTSAQETQYF. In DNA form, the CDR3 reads TGCAGCGTTTCACCCGGGACTAGCGCTCAAGAGACCCAGTACTTC.

Here the CDR3 DNA reads TGCGCCAGCAGCCCCGACAGGGTGCACTCCTACGAGCAGTACTTC. Translating it yields CASSPDRVHSYEQYF. V is TRBV5-1 and J is TRBJ2-7; 7 bases agree with TRBD1. With 4 bases clipped from V and 0 bases from J, the junction kept 7 bases outside the gene matches. The V gene's germline CDR1 is SGHRS and CDR2 YFSETQ. The CDR3 runs 15 residues. The full variable domain, rest sourced from reference TRBV5-1 and TRBJ2-7, is KAGVTQTPRYLIKTRGQQVTLSCSPISGHRSVSWYQQTPGQGLQFLFEYFSETQRNKGNFPGRFSGRQFSNSRSEMNVSTLELGDSALYLCASSPDRVHSYEQYFGPGTRLTVT.

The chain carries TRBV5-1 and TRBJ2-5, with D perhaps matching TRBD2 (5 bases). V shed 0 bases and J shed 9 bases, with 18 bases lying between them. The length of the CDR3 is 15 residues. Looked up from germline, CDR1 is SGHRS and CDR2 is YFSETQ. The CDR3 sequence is CASSLAVTTAKAQYF. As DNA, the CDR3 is TGCGCCAGCAGCTTGGCTGTGACTACCGCTAAGGCCCAGTACTTC.

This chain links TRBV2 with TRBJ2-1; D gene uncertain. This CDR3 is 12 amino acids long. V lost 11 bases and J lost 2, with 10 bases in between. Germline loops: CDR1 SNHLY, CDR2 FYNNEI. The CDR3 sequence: CAPGEPYNEQFF. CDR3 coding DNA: TGTGCCCCCGGAGAGCCCTACAATGAGCAGTTCTTC.

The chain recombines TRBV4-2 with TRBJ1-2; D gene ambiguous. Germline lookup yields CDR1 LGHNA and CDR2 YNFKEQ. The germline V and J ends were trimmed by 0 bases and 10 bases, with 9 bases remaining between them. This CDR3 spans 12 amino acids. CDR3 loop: CASSQDLEVYTF. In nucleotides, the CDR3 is TGTGCCAGCAGCCAAGATCTGGAAGTCTACACCTTC.

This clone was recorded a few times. CDR3 in amino acids: CASSLAGSDTQYF. The CDR3 nucleotides are TGTGCCAGCAGCTTAGCGGGATCAGATACGCAGTATTTT. The chain has TRBV7-3 and TRBJ2-3, with D tentatively TRBD2 (6 bases). The CDR3 consists of 13 residues. Germline CDR1 and CDR2: SGHTA and FQGTGA. Trimming shortened V by 2 bases and J by 4 bases, and 7 bases separated the two germline ends. The full variable domain, completed using reference TRBV7-3 and TRBJ2-3, is GAGVSQTPSNKVTEKGKYVELRCDPISGHTALYWYRQSLGQGPEFLIYFQGTGAADDSGLPNDRFFAVRPEGSVSTLKIQRTERGDSAVYLCASSLAGSDTQYFGPGTRLTVL.

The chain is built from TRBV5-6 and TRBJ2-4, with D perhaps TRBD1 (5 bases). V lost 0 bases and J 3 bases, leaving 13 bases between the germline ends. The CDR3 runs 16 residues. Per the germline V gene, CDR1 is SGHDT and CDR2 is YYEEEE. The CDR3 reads CASSLEGEGDKNIQYF. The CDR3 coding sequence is TGTGCCAGCAGCTTGGAAGGGGAAGGGGACAAAAACATTCAGTACTTC.

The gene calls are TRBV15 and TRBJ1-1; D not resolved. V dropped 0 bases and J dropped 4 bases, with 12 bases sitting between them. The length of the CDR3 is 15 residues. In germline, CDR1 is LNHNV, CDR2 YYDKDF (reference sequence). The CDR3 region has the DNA TGTGCCACCAGCAGAGATCCGGGAGTCCTCACTGAAGCTTTCTTT. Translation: CATSRDPGVLTEAFF.

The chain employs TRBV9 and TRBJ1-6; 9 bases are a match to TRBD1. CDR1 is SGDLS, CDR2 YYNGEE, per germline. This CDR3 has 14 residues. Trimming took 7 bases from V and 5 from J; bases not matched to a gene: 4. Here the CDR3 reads CASGGTGHNSPLHF. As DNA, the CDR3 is TGTGCCAGCGGGGGGACAGGGCATAATTCACCCCTCCACTTT.

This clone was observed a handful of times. Here the CDR3 DNA reads TGTGCCAGCAGCCAGGGACAGGCGAGAGACGAGCAGTACTTC. This codes for CASSQGQARDEQYF. The V call is TRBV5-4, the J call TRBJ2-7; TRBD1 matches at 8 bases. The CDR3 is made up of 14 amino acids. V was pared by 4 bases and J by 5 bases, with 8 bases of the junction left unmatched. The germline V gene encodes CDR1 SGHNT and CDR2 YYREEE (reference sequence).

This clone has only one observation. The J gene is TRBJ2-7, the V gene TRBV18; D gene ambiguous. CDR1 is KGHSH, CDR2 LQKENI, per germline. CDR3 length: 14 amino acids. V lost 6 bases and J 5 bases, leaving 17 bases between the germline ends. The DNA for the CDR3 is TGTGCCAGCTCTCCTGGTCTCAACGGGCACGAGCAGTACTTC. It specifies CASSPGLNGHEQYF.

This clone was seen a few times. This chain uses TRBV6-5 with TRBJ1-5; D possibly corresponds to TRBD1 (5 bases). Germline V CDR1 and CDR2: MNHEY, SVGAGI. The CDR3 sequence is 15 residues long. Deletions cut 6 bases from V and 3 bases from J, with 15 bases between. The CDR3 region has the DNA TGTGCCAGCAGAGGTACCCAGGGACCCAATCAGCCCCAGCATTTT. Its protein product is CASRGTQGPNQPQHF.

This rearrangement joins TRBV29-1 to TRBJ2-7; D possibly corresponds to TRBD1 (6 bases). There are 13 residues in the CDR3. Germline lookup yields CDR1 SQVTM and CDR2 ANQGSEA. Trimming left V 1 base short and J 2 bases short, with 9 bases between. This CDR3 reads CSVEGQVPYEQYF. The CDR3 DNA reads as TGCAGCGTTGAAGGACAGGTCCCCTACGAGCAGTACTTC.

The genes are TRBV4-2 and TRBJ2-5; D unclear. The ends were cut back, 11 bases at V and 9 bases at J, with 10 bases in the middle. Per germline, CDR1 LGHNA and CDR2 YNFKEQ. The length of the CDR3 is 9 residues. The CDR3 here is CAPPPAQYF. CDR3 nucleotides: TGTGCCCCTCCCCCGGCCCAGTACTTC.